This TCR beta chain derives from a study of cytomegalovirus exposure and HLA in healthy donors. The CDR3 length is 16 residues. Germline V gives CDR1 SGHRS, CDR2 YFSETQ. Trimming removed 1 base from V and 2 bases from J; junction bases left unmatched: 7. Primers included in the PCR were 60 Vbeta and 13 Jbeta primers. Only in-frame clones appear in the TCRdb table, and some are missing; sequencing was by immunoSEQ multiplex PCR. The repertoire consists of around 200,000 clones, with about 80% occurring once and the leading ten covering roughly 10%. Sequencing input: PBMCs. The V call is TRBV5-1, the J call TRBJ2-7; 9 bases are a match to TRBD2. The receptor was isolated from a woman between 50 and 59 years old in good health and CMV-seropositive. The CDR3 sequence: CASSLRSSGATYEQYF. Here the CDR3 DNA reads TGCGCCAGCAGCTTGCGATCTAGCGGGGCTACCTACGAGCAGTACTTC.